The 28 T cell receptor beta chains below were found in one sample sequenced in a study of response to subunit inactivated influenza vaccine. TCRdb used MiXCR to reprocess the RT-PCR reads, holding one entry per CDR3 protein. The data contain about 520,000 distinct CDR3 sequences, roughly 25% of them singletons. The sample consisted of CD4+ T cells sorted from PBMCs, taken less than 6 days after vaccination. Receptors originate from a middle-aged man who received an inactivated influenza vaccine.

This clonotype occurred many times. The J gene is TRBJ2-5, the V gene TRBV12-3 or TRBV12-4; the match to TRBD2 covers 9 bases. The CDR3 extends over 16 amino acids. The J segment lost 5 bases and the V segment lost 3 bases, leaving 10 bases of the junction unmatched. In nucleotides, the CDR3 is TGTGCCAGCAGTTTCATGAATCTAGCGGGATCGGAGACCCAGTACTTC. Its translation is CASSFMNLAGSETQYF.

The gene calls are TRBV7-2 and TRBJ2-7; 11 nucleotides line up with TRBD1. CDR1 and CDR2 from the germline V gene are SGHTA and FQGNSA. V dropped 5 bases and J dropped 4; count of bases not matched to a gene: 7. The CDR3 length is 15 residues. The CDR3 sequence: CASSEAGTGGYEQYF. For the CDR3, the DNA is TGTGCCAGCAGCGAAGCCGGGACAGGGGGATACGAGCAGTACTTC.

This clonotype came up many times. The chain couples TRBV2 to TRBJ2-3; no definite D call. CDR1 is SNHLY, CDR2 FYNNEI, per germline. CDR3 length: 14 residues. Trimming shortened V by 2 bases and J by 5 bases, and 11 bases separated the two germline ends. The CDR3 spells CASSEILLGDTQYF. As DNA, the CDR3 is TGTGCCAGCAGTGAAATACTACTGGGAGATACGCAGTATTTT.

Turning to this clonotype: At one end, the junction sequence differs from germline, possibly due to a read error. The CDR3 coding sequence is TGTGTCAGCAGTTATCAACTGGCGACTAGCACAGATACGCAGTATTTT. Translating it yields CVSSYQLATSTDTQYF. The gene calls are TRBV6-1 and TRBJ2-3; D ambiguous. CDR1 is MNHNS, CDR2 SASEGT, per germline. CDR3 length equals 16 residues.

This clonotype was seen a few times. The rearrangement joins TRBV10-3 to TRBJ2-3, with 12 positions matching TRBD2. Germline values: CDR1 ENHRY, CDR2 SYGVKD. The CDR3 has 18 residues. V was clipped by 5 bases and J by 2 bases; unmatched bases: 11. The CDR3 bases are TGTGCCATCAGTATACCGGGACTAGCGGGTGCCGACACAGATACGCAGTATTTT. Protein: CAISIPGLAGADTDTQYF.

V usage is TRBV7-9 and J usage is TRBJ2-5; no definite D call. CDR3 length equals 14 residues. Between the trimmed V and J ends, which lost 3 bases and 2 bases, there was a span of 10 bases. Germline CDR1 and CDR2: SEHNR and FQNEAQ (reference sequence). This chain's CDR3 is CASSFRPTQETQYF. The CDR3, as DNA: TGTGCCAGCAGCTTCCGCCCGACACAAGAGACCCAGTACTTC.

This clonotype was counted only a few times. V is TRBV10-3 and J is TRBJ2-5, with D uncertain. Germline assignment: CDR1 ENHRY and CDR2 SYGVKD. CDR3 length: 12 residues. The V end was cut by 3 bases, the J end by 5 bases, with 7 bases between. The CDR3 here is CAISERGETQYF. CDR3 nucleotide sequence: TGTGCCATCAGTGAACGTGGGGAGACCCAGTACTTC.

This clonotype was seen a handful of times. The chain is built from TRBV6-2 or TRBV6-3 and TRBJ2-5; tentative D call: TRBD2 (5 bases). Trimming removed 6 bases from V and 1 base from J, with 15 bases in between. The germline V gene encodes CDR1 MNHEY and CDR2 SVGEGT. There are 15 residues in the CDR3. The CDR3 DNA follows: TGTGCCAGCAGCCTCACTAGGGCGGTCCAAGAGACCCAGTACTTC. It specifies CASSLTRAVQETQYF.

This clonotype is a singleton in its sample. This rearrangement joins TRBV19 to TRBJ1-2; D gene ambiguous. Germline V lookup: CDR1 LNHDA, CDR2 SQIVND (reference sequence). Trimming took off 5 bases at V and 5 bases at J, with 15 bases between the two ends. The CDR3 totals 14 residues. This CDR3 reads CASSANVGSYGYTF. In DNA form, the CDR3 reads TGTGCCAGTAGTGCCAACGTGGGCTCATATGGCTACACCTTC.

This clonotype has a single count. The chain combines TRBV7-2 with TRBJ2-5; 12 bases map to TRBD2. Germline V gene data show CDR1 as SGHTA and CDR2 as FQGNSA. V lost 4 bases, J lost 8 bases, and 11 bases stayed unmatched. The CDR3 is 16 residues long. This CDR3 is CASSSRLAGAWDTQYF. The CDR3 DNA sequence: TGTGCCAGCAGCTCCAGACTAGCGGGGGCTTGGGATACCCAGTACTTC.

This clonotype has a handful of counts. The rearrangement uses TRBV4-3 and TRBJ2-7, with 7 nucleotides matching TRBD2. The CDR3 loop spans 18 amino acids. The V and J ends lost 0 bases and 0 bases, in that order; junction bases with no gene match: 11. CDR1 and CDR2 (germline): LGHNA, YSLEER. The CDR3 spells CASSQERTDASGSYEQYF. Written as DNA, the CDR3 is TGCGCCAGCAGCCAAGAAAGAACCGATGCTAGCGGCTCCTACGAGCAGTACTTC.

CDR3 DNA sequence: TGTGCCAGCAGCCAAGATCTGCTAGCGGGAGGGCCTAACATTCAGTACTTC. Amino acids: CASSQDLLAGGPNIQYF. The chain recombines TRBV14 with TRBJ2-4; TRBD2 matches 12 bases. Germline assignment: CDR1 SGHDN and CDR2 FVKESK. The CDR3 totals 17 residues. Losses at the gene ends were 0 bases for V and 7 bases for J; bases not matched to a gene: 7. Filled out from reference TRBV14 and TRBJ2-4, the complete variable domain reads EAGVTQFPSHSVIEKGQTVTLRCDPISGHDNLYWYRRVMGKEIKFLLHFVKESKQDESGMPNNRFLAERTGGTYSTLKVQPAELEDSGVYFCASSQDLLAGGPNIQYFGAGTRLSVL.

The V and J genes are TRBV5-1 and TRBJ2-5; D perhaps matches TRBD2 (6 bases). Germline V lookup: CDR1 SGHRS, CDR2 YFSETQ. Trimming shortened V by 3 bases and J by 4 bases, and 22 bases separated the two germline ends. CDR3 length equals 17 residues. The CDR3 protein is CASSSTLSGKHVETQYF. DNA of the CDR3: TGCGCCAGCAGCTCGACCCTTAGCGGAAAACATGTAGAGACCCAGTACTTC.

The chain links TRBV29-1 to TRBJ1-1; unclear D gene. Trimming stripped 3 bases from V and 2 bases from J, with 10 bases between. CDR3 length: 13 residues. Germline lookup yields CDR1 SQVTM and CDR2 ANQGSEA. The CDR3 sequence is CSVELRYNTEAFF. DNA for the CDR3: TGCAGCGTTGAGTTGCGGTACAACACTGAAGCTTTCTTT.

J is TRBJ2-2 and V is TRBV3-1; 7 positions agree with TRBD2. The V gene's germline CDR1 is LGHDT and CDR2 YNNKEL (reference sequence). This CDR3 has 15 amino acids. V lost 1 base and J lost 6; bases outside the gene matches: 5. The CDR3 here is CASSQVLAAAGELFF. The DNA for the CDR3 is TGTGCCAGCAGCCAAGTCCTAGCGGCCGCCGGGGAGCTGTTTTTT.

The CDR3 reads CASSFGGIVTEAFF. For the CDR3, the DNA is TGCGCCAGCAGCTTCGGGGGGATCGTCACTGAAGCTTTCTTT. V usage is TRBV5-1 and J usage is TRBJ1-1, with D perhaps matching TRBD1 (5 bases). The V end was cut by 2 bases, the J end by 4 bases, with 12 bases between. Germline V gene lookup returns CDR1 SGHRS and CDR2 YFSETQ. The CDR3 length is 14 residues.

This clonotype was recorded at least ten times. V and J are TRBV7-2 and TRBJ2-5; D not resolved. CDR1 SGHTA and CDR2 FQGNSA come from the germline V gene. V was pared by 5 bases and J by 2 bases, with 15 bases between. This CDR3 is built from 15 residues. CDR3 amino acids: CASSRAYGYQETQYF. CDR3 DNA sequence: TGTGCCAGCAGCCGGGCCTACGGATATCAAGAGACCCAGTACTTC.

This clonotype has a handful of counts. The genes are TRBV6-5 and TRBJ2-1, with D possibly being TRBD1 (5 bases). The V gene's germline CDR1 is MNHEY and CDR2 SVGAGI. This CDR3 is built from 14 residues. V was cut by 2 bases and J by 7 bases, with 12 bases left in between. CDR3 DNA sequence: TGTGCCAGCAGTTACAGTCAGGGATCGAATGAGCAGTTCTTC. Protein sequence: CASSYSQGSNEQFF.

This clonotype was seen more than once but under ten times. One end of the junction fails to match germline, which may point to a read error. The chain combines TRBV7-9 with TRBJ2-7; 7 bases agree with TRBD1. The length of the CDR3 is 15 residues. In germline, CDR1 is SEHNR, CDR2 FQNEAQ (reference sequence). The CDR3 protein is CAGSLGFAGGYEQYF. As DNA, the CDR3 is TGTGCCGGCAGCTTAGGATTCGCAGGGGGCTACGAGCAGTACTTC.

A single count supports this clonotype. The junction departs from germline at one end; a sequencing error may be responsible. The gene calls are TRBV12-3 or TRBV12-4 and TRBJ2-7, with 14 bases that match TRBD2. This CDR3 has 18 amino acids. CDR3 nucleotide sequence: TGTGGCAGCAGTTCCCGGACTAGCGGGAGGCCGAAACCCCTCGAGCAGTACTTC. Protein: CGSSSRTSGRPKPLEQYF.

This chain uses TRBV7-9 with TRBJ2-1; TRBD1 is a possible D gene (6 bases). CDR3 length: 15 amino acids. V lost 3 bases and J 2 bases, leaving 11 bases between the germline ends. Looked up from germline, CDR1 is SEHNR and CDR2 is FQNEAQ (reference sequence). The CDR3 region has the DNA TGTGCCAGCAGCTTGGAACAGGGCCCCTACAATGAGCAGTTCTTC. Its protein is CASSLEQGPYNEQFF.

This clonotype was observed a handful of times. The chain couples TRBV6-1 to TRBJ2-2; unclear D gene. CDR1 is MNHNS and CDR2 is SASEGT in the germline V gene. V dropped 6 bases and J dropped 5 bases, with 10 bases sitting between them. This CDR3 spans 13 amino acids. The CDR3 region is CASSRTVTGELFF. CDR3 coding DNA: TGTGCCAGCAGCCGCACAGTAACCGGGGAGCTGTTTTTT.

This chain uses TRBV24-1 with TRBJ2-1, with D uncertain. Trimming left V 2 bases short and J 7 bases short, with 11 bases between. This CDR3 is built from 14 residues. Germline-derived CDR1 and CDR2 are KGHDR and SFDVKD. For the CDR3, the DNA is TGTGCCACCAGTGATTCCCGGGCCGGTAATGAGCAGTTCTTC. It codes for CATSDSRAGNEQFF.

The CDR3 sequence is CASSLLSQGISYEQYF. The CDR3, as DNA: TGTGCCAGCAGCTTGTTGTCCCAAGGGATCTCCTACGAGCAGTACTTC. The chain joins TRBV5-5 to TRBJ2-7; D gene ambiguous. Germline V gives CDR1 SGHKS, CDR2 YYEKEE (reference sequence). The CDR3 loop spans 16 amino acids. V lost 1 base and J lost 0, with 14 bases in between.

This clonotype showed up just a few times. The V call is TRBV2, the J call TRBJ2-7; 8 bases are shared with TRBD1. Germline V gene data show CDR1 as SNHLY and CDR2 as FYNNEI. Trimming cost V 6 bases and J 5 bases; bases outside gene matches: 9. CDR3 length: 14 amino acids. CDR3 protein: CASRPGQALHEQYF. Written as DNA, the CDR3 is TGTGCCAGCAGGCCGGGACAGGCTTTACACGAGCAGTACTTC.

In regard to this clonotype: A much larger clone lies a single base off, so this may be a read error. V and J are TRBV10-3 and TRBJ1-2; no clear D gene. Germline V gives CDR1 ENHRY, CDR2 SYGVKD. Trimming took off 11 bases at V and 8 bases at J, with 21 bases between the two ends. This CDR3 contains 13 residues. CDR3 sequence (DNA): TGTGCCTTCGTCTCCTTGCCGGGAGACGGCTACACCTTC. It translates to CAFVSLPGDGYTF.

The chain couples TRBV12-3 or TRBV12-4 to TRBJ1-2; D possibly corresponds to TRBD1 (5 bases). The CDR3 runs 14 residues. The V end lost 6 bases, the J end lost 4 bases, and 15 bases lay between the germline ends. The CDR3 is CASRRGTWSYGYTF. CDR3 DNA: TGTGCCAGCAGACGAGGGACTTGGAGCTATGGCTACACCTTC.

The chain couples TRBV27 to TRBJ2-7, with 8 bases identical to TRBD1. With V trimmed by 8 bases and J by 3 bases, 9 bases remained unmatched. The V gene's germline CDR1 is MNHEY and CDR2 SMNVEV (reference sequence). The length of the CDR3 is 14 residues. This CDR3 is CASGTGTGVYEQYF. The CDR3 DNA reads TGTGCCAGCGGGACCGGGACAGGCGTCTACGAGCAGTACTTC.